This T cell receptor beta chain was obtained from a study of shared clonotypes between healthy human individuals. Looked up from germline, CDR1 is MNHEY and CDR2 is SVGAGI. Trimming took 10 bases from V and 7 from J; bases not matched to a gene: 9. The CDR3 has 14 residues. Replicate sorted-subset PCRs were loaded with roughly 200 ng DNA, about 28,000 T cell genomes. The assay was immunoSEQ multiplex PCR, and TCRdb's table has in-frame clones only and misses some. The sample consists of millions of clones, more than 90% of them appearing once. This clonotype was obtained from a man between 18 and 29 years old in good health. The J gene is TRBJ1-6, the V gene TRBV6-5, with 8 bases lining up with TRBD1. Sequencing used naive CD4+ T cells sorted from blood. Subset of the sample: CD45RA+ positively selected. In nucleotides, the CDR3 is TGTGCCACCACAGGGGGTCGTCTGAATTCACCCCTCCACTTT. As protein: CATTGGRLNSPLHF.